This entry lists 15 T cell receptor beta chains sequenced from one sample in a study of blood T cell repertoires in COVID-19. Only in-frame clones appear in the TCRdb table, and some are missing; sequencing was by immunoSEQ multiplex PCR. The sample records over 300,000 clones, about nine tenths being singletons. The sequenced sample consisted of PBMCs or T cells enriched from blood (not recorded which). The origin of the receptors is a woman aged 18-30 years who had recovered from COVID-19.

This rearrangement joins TRBV5-4 to TRBJ1-2, with D perhaps TRBD1 (6 bases). Trimming took 5 bases from V and 3 from J, leaving 17 bases between them. Germline values: CDR1 SGHNT, CDR2 YYREEE (reference sequence). There are 15 residues in the CDR3. The CDR3 is CASSPDRSLDYGYTF. The CDR3 region has the DNA TGTGCCAGCAGTCCAGACAGGTCTCTTGACTATGGCTACACCTTC. The entire variable domain, with the rest obtained from reference TRBV5-4 and TRBJ1-2, is as follows: ETGVTQSPTHLIKTRGQQVTLRCSSQSGHNTVSWYQQALGQGPQFIFQYYREEENGRGNFPPRFSGLQFPNYSSELNVNALELDDSALYLCASSPDRSLDYGYTFGSGTRLTVV.

The V call is TRBV5-1, the J call TRBJ1-2, with TRBD1 matching over 7 bases. The germline gives CDR1 SGHRS, CDR2 YFSETQ. Trimming cost V 1 base and J 6 bases; bases outside gene matches: 3. This CDR3 has 13 amino acids. CDR3 coding DNA: TGCGCCAGCAGCTTGAGGGGGCCACATGGCTACACCTTC. Protein: CASSLRGPHGYTF.

This sequence joins TRBV30 and TRBJ1-5, with unresolved D. Germline CDR1 is GTSNPN and CDR2 is SVGIG (reference sequence). This CDR3 has 13 amino acids. Trimming cost V 6 bases and J 0 bases, with 9 bases left between them. CDR3 region: CACQEDSNQPQHF. The CDR3 DNA is TGTGCCTGCCAGGAAGATAGCAATCAGCCCCAGCATTTT. Using reference TRBV30 and TRBJ1-5 for the parts outside the CDR3, the full variable domain is SQTIHQWPATLVQPVGSPLSLECTVEGTSNPNLYWYRQAAGRGLQLLFYSVGIGQISSEVPQNLSASRPQDRQFILSSKKLLLSDSGFYLCACQEDSNQPQHFGDGTRLSIL.

The V gene is TRBV7-3, the J gene TRBJ1-4; D gene ambiguous. V was cut by 0 bases and J by 4 bases, with 9 bases left in between. The CDR3 runs 15 residues. Germline assignment: CDR1 SGHTA and CDR2 FQGTGA. CDR3 nucleotide sequence: TGTGCCAGCAGCTTAACACAGAACCATAATGAAAAACTGTTTTTT. This encodes CASSLTQNHNEKLFF.

The rearrangement uses TRBV5-8 and TRBJ2-7, with D maybe TRBD2 (5 bases). V was trimmed by 7 bases and J by 6 bases, leaving 11 bases between them. The CDR3 is 11 amino acids. CDR1 is SGHTS and CDR2 is YDEGEE in the germline V gene. This CDR3 reads CASRRAGEQYF. The CDR3 DNA sequence: TGTGCCAGCCGGCGGGCAGGCGAGCAGTACTTC. The variable domain in full, completed from reference TRBV5-8 and TRBJ2-7, reads EAGVTQSPTHLIKTRGQQATLRCSPISGHTSVYWYQQALGLGLQFLLWYDEGEERNRGNFPPRFSGRQFPNYSSELNVNALELEDSALYLCASRRAGEQYFGPGTRLTVT.

V gene TRBV6-5 combines with J gene TRBJ1-4, with D possibly matching TRBD1 (6 bases). The V end was cut by 6 bases, the J end by 8 bases, with 16 bases between. Germline V gene lookup returns CDR1 MNHEY and CDR2 SVGAGI. The CDR3 has 14 amino acids. The CDR3 bases are TGTGCCAGCAGCCGGACAGCGTTCCCGGAAAAACTGTTTTTT. Translation: CASSRTAFPEKLFF.

A single count supports this clone. This chain links TRBV9 with TRBJ2-3; tentatively, D is TRBD2 (5 bases). CDR1 is SGDLS and CDR2 is YYNGEE in the germline V gene. The CDR3 loop spans 16 amino acids. With 4 bases removed from V and 0 bases from J, the gap between germline ends came to 15 bases. CDR3: CASSPFSGSSTDTQYF. In DNA form, the CDR3 reads TGTGCCAGCAGCCCCTTCAGCGGTTCGAGCACAGATACGCAGTATTTT.

This sequence joins TRBV7-9 and TRBJ1-4; 8 nucleotides agree with TRBD1. V trimming: 5 bases; J trimming: 5 bases; junction bases outside the gene matches: 7. The CDR3 extends over 15 amino acids. Germline CDR1 SEHNR, CDR2 FQNEAQ (reference sequence). The CDR3 DNA follows: TGTGCCAGCAGCCCCCAATGGACAGGGAATGAAAAACTGTTTTTT. This translates into CASSPQWTGNEKLFF.

This chain joins TRBV25-1 and TRBJ2-1; 7 bases are shared with TRBD1. V trimming: 3 bases; J trimming: 3 bases; junction bases outside the gene matches: 2. Germline CDR1 reads MGHDK; CDR2 reads SYGVNS. This CDR3 has 14 amino acids. The CDR3 protein is CASSDDRDYNEQFF. As DNA, the CDR3 is TGTGCCAGCAGTGACGACAGGGACTACAATGAGCAGTTCTTC.

A few counts support this clone. The chain recombines TRBV5-8 with TRBJ2-1; the match to TRBD2 covers 9 bases. V lost 6 bases to trimming and J lost 8 bases; unmatched junction nucleotides: 9. The CDR3 runs to 14 residues. The germline CDR1 and CDR2 sequences are SGHTS and YDEGEE. The CDR3 reads CASKGGRAADEQFF. CDR3 DNA sequence: TGTGCCAGCAAGGGCGGGAGGGCCGCGGATGAGCAGTTCTTC.

This chain uses TRBV2 with TRBJ1-1; D ambiguous. Germline CDR1 SNHLY, CDR2 FYNNEI. V was clipped by 4 bases and J by 4 bases, with 10 bases between them. There are 13 residues in the CDR3. The CDR3 sequence is CASSVEGGTEAFF. The CDR3 DNA follows: TGTGCCAGCAGTGTTGAGGGCGGCACTGAAGCTTTCTTT.

The V and J genes are TRBV3-1 (or the pseudogene TRBV3-2) and TRBJ1-2, with 9 bases fitting TRBD1. The CDR3 covers 15 residues. The germline gives CDR1 LGHDT, CDR2 YNNKEL (reference sequence). The junction had 11 bases not matched to a gene; V was cut back by 5 bases and J by 7 bases. CDR3 residues: CASSSGTGTRFGYTF. Written as DNA, the CDR3 is TGTGCCAGCAGCTCAGGGACAGGGACTCGTTTTGGCTACACCTTC.

A remark on this clone: Additional DNA sequences in this sample encode the identical CDR3. This rearrangement joins TRBV6-5 to TRBJ1-2, with 10 bases that match TRBD1. Germline trimming cut 5 bases from V and 2 bases from J; bases unmatched to any gene: 2. Germline CDR1 is MNHEY and CDR2 is SVGAGI. CDR3 size: 14 residues. The CDR3 region is CASSRQGANYGYTF. DNA for the CDR3: TGTGCCAGCAGTCGACAGGGGGCGAACTATGGCTACACCTTC.

CDR3 region: CAWTGTGGGGELFF. As DNA, the CDR3 is TGTGCCTGGACCGGGACAGGGGGTGGCGGGGAGCTGTTTTTT. The V call is TRBV30, the J call TRBJ2-2; 11 nucleotides agree with TRBD1. The V gene's germline CDR1 is GTSNPN and CDR2 SVGIG (reference sequence). The CDR3 sequence is 14 residues long. Unmatched junction bases numbered 5, after V lost 4 bases and J lost 7 bases.

This chain uses TRBV28 with TRBJ2-2, with D perhaps TRBD2 (5 bases). V lost 7 bases and J lost 6, with 9 bases in between. CDR1 MDHEN and CDR2 SYDVKM come from the germline V gene. The CDR3 has 12 amino acids. In DNA form, the CDR3 reads TGTGCCAGCAATTGGGGAGCCGGGGAGCTGTTTTTT. It specifies CASNWGAGELFF.